These T cell receptor beta chains were read from a single sample in a study of cytomegalovirus exposure and HLA in healthy donors. Clones were sequenced by immunoSEQ multiplex PCR, and TCRdb holds only the in-frame ones, with some missing. The sample holds more than 95,000 clones, 75% to 85% seen once. The sample was PBMCs. The receptors originated from a man aged 25-45 years in good health and CMV-seronegative. Both conserved end residues are part of each CDR3. A D gene is named only where the DNA matches it firmly. Clone size, where shown, is once, few, many, or a class for clones that have expanded.

abundance	d_gene	v_gene	j_gene	CDR3nt	CDR3aa
once	TRBD1	TRBV28	TRBJ1-1	TGTGCCAGCAGTCTCGGGACAGGGGGGCGGACTGAAGCTTTCTTT	CASSLGTGGRTEAFF
once	.	TRBV29-1	TRBJ2-7	TGCAGCGTTACACAGGGACCCTACGAGCAGTACTTC	CSVTQGPYEQYF
.	.	TRBV4-3	TRBJ1-5	TGCGCCAGCAGCCAAGGTCCAGGGGACGGGCCCCAGCATTTT	CASSQGPGDGPQHF
.	.	TRBV6-1	TRBJ1-1	TGTGCCAGCCGAAGGAGAACCGGGAACACTGAAGCTTTCTTT	CASRRRTGNTEAFF
.	.	TRBV28	TRBJ2-5	TGTGCCAGCAGTTTATTGGGCAGGGCGTACCAAGAGACCCAGTACTTC	CASSLLGRAYQETQYF
few	TRBD2	TRBV2	TRBJ2-3	TGTGCCAGCAGTGGATTCACTAGCGGGGGGCCAGATACGCAGTATTTT	CASSGFTSGGPDTQYF
.	TRBD2	TRBV5-1	TRBJ2-3	TGCGCCAGCAGCCACAGCACTAGCGGGAACGCAGATACGCAGTATTTT	CASSHSTSGNADTQYF
.	TRBD2	TRBV6-1	TRBJ2-1	TGTGCCAGCAGTGAATGGGGTCGGGAGGACTACAATGAGCAGTTCTTC	CASSEWGREDYNEQFF
.	TRBD1	TRBV25-1	TRBJ2-5	TGTGCCAGCAGTGAATCCCTTGGGACAGGGAAAGAGACCCAGTACTTC	CASSESLGTGKETQYF
.	TRBD1	TRBV28	TRBJ1-1	TGTGCCAGCAGACCGACAGGGGGAATGAACACTGAAGCTTTCTTT	CASRPTGGMNTEAFF
.	TRBD1	TRBV7-8	TRBJ2-3	TGTGCCAGCAGGCCCCCGGGACAGCAGACAGATACGCAGTATTTT	CASRPPGQQTDTQYF
.	TRBD1	TRBV19	TRBJ2-2	TGTGCCAGTATACCGGGACAGGGGGCCTACACCGGGGAGCTGTTTTTT	CASIPGQGAYTGELFF
few	TRBD1	TRBV7-9	TRBJ1-1	TGTGCCAGCAGCTTGGGACAGGGGGGCTATATTGAAGCTTTCTTT	CASSLGQGGYIEAFF
.	TRBD2	TRBV28	TRBJ2-3	TGTGCCAGCCCAGGGACTAGCGGGAGCGATAGCACAGATACGCAGTATTTT	CASPGTSGSDSTDTQYF
.	.	TRBV5-6	TRBJ1-2	TGTGCCAGCAGCTTGGCCGCAGGGGCGCTGAACTATGGCTACACCTTC	CASSLAAGALNYGYTF
.	TRBD1	TRBV4-1	TRBJ1-5	TGCGCCAGCAGCCAGCAGGCAGGGGGAATCAATCAGCCCCAGCATTTT	CASSQQAGGINQPQHF
.	.	TRBV5-4	TRBJ2-3	TGTGCCGGCAGCCCTGACAGGCTCGCAGATACGCAGTATTTT	CAGSPDRLADTQYF
.	.	TRBV6-1	TRBJ2-7	TGTGCCAGCAGGGAGCCGGGTCTAGGATACGAGCAGTACTTC	CASREPGLGYEQYF
.	.	TRBV14	TRBJ2-7	TGTGCCAGCAGCACCCAGACAGGTGGTCCCTACGAGCAGTACTTC	CASSTQTGGPYEQYF
.	.	TRBV5-4	TRBJ2-7	TGTGCCAGCAGCCCCGACAGCTACTACGAGCAGTACTTC	CASSPDSYYEQYF
.	TRBD2	TRBV25-1	TRBJ2-7	TGTGCCAGCAGGACTAGCGGGAGCGACGAGCAGTACTTC	CASRTSGSDEQYF
.	.	TRBV7-3	TRBJ1-2	TGTGCCAGCAGCTTCGGCGGGGAATACGGCTACACCTTC	CASSFGGEYGYTF
.	TRBD1	TRBV15	TRBJ1-1	TGTGCCACCAGCAGAGATTATACAGGGGTTGTGTCTGAAGCTTTCTTT	CATSRDYTGVVSEAFF
.	TRBD1	TRBV28	TRBJ1-2	TGTGCCAGCAGTCGCTCGACAGGGGGAGTTGGCTACACCTTC	CASSRSTGGVGYTF
.	.	TRBV2	TRBJ2-2	TGTGCCAGCAGTGGGACATGGAACACCGGGGAGCTGTTTTTT	CASSGTWNTGELFF
.	.	TRBV4-1	TRBJ2-2	TGCGCCAGCAGCCAAGTAAAGATACTGAACACCGGGGAGCTGTTTTTT	CASSQVKILNTGELFF